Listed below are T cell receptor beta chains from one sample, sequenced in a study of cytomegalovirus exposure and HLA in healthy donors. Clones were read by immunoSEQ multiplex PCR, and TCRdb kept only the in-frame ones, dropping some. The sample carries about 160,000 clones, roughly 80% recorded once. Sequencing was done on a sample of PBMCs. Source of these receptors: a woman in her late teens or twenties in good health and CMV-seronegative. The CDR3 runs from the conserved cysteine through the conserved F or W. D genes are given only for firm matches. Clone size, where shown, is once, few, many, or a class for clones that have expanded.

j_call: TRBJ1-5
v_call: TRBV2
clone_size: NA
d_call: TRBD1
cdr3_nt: TGTGCCAGCAGACCGGGACAGGGGGCGTATCAGCCCCAGCATTTT
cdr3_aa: CASRPGQGAYQPQHF

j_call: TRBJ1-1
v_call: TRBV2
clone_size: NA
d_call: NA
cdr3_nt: TGTGCCAGCAGTGAAGTCTTGCGGCTGGTTGAAGCTTTCTTT
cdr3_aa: CASSEVLRLVEAFF

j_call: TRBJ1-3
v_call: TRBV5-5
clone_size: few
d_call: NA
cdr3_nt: TGTGCCAGCAGCTTATGGCTGGAGCCTTCTGGAAACACCATATATTTT
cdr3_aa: CASSLWLEPSGNTIYF

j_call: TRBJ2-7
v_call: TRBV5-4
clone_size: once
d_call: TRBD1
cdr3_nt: TGTGCCAGCAGCTTGGGGACAGGGTATGGCTCCTACGAGCAGTACTTC
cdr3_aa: CASSLGTGYGSYEQYF

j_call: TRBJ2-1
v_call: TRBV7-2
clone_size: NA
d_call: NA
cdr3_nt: TGTGCCAGCAGCCCGACTAACTACAATGAGCAGTTCTTC
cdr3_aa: CASSPTNYNEQFF

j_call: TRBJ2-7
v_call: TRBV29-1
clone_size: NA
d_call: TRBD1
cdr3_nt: TGCAGCGTTGGGGACAGCTACGAGCAGTACTTC
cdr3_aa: CSVGDSYEQYF

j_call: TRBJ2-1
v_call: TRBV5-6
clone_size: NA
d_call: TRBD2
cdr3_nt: TGTGCCAGCAGCTTCGAACTCGGACTAGCCGATAGCTCCTACAATGAGCAGTTCTTC
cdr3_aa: CASSFELGLADSSYNEQFF

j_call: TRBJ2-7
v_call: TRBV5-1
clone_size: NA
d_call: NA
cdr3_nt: TGCGCCAGCAGCTTGGACCAGGGATGGGACGAGCAGTACTTC
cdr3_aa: CASSLDQGWDEQYF

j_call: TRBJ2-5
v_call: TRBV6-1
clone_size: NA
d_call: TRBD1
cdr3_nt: TGTGCCAGCAACGCAGGGGGCCAAGAGACCCAGTACTTC
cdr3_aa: CASNAGGQETQYF

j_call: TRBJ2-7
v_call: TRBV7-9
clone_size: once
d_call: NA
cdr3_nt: TGTTCCGTCAGTTCAGCAGGCTACGAGCAGTACTTC
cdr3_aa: CSVSSAGYEQYF

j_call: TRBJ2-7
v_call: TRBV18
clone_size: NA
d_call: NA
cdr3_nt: TGTGCCAGCTCGCGGACAGCTACAACCTACGAGCAGTACTTC
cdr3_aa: CASSRTATTYEQYF

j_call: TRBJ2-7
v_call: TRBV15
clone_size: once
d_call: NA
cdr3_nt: TGTGCCACCAGCAGAGATCGTCCAGGGGCCTACGAGCAGTACTTC
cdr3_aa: CATSRDRPGAYEQYF

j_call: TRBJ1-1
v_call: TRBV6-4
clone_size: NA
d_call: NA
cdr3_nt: TGTGCCAGCAGTGACCCTTCCGGTCACCTCTACACTGAAGCTTTCTTT
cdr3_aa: CASSDPSGHLYTEAFF

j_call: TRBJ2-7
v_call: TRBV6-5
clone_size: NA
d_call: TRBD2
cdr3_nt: TGTGCCAGCAGCCCGGGGGGCGAGCAGTACTTC
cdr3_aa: CASSPGGEQYF

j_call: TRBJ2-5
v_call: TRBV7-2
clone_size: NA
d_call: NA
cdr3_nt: TGTGCCAGCAGCTTACTATCGGTCCCGGAGACCCAGTACTTC
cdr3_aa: CASSLLSVPETQYF

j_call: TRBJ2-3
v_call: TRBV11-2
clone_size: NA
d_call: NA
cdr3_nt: TGTGCCAGCAGCCACGGGCAGGGCCCCACAGATACGCAGTATTTT
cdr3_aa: CASSHGQGPTDTQYF

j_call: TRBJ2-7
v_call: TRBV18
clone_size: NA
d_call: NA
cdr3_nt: TGTGCCAGCTCAAGTAACACCGGGACATATAACTACGAGCAGTACTTC
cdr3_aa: CASSSNTGTYNYEQYF

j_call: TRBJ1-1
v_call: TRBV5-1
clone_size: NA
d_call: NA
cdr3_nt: TGCGCCAGCAGCTTGGATTCCGGCACTGAAGCTTTCTTT
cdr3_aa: CASSLDSGTEAFF

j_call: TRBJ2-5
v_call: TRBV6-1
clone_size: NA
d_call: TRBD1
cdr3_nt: TGTGCCAGCAGGAAAACCGGGACAGGGCTAGAGACCCAGTACTTC
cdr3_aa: CASRKTGTGLETQYF

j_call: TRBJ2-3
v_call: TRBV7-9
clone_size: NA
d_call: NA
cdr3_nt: TGTGCCAGCAGCTTAGGGGCCTCAAGCACAGATACGCAGTATTTT
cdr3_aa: CASSLGASSTDTQYF

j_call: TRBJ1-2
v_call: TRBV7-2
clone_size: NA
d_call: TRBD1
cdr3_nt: TGTGCCAGCAGTCCGGACAGGGGAGGCGGCTACACCTTC
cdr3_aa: CASSPDRGGGYTF

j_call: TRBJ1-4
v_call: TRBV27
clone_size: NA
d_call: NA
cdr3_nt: TGTGCCAGCAAACGAGGGGGTAGTGTGGAACTGTTTTTT
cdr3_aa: CASKRGGSVELFF

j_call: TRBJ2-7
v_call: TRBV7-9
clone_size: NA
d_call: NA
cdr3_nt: TGTGCCAGCAGCTATCTCACCCAATCCCGGGAGAGAAGGCGCGAGCAGTACTTC
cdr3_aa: CASSYLTQSRERRREQYF

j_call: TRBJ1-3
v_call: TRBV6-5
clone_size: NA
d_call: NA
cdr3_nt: TGTGCCAGCAGTTATTCCGGGTCCTACTCTGGAAACACCATATATTTT
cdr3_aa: CASSYSGSYSGNTIYF

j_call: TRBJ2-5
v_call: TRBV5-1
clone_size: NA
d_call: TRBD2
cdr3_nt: TGCGCCAGCAGCTTCGGGCGGGAGGGAGAGACCCAGTACTTC
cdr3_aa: CASSFGREGETQYF

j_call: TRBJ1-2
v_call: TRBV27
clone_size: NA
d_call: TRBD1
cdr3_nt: TGTGCCAGCAGTTCCAGAGGGACAGCCTATTCTAACTATGGCTACACCTTC
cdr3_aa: CASSSRGTAYSNYGYTF

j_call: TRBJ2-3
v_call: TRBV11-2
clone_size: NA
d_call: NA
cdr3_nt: TGTGCCAGCAGCTTAGGCACTAGAGATACGCAGTATTTT
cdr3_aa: CASSLGTRDTQYF

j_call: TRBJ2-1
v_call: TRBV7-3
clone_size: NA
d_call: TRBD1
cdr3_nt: TGTGCCAGCAGCTTATGGGTCGGGACAGATTACAATGAGCAGTTCTTC
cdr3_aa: CASSLWVGTDYNEQFF

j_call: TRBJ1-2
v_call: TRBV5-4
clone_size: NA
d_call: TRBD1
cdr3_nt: TGTGCCAGCAGCCGCGGACAGGGGGAGTTCTATGGCTACACCTTC
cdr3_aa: CASSRGQGEFYGYTF

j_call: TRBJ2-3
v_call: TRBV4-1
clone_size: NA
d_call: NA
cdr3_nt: TGCGCCAGCAGTCGCAGTTTTAGCACAGATACGCAGTATTTT
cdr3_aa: CASSRSFSTDTQYF

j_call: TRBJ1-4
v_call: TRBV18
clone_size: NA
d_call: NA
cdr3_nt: TGTGCCAGCTCACCCCGTACTCCAGGGGAATTTGAACGTGGTGAAAAACTGTTTTTT
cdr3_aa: CASSPRTPGEFERGEKLFF

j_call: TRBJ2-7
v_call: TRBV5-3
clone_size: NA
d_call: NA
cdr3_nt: TGTGCCAGAAGCTATCTCCGGGACACGTACTACGAGCAGTACTTC
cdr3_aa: CARSYLRDTYYEQYF

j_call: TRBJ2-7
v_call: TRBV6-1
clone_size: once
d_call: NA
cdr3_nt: TGTGCCAGCAGTGACCTGCTTGACACTTCCTACGAGCAGTACTTC
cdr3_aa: CASSDLLDTSYEQYF

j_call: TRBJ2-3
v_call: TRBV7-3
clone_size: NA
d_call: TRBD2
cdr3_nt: TGTGCCAGCAGCTTATTTGGACTAGCGGGCAACACAGATACGCAGTATTTT
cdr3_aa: CASSLFGLAGNTDTQYF

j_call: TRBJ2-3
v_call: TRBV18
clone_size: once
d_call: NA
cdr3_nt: TGTGCCAGCTCACCGGGACAGCTCGGGGGTACGCAGTATTTT
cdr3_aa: CASSPGQLGGTQYF

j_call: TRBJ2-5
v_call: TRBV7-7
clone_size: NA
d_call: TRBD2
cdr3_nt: TGTGCTAGCAGCCTGGGACTAGCGGGAGAGACCCAGTACTTC
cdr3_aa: CASSLGLAGETQYF